These 9 T cell receptor beta chains share one sample of origin, sequenced in a study of T cells in tuberculosis. Libraries were prepared by immunoSEQ multiplex PCR; TCRdb keeps only in-frame clonotypes and omits some of them. This sample has 35,000 to 50,000 clones, with about 94% found just once. Material: PBMCs. Receptors were obtained from a donor aged 10-29 years with latent tuberculosis or without tuberculosis infection. Some clones in this sample may be carry-over from other donors' samples.

The genes are TRBV7-9 and TRBJ2-1; D may be TRBD2 (5 bases). The CDR3 runs 15 residues. The germline gives CDR1 SEHNR, CDR2 FQNEAQ (reference sequence). V lost 2 bases and J lost 8, with 16 bases in between. As DNA, the CDR3 is TGTGCCAGCAGCTTATCGTCGGGGAGTAGATATGAGCAGTTCTTC. The encoded protein is CASSLSSGSRYEQFF.

V and J are TRBV11-2 and TRBJ2-7; TRBD1 is a possible D gene (5 bases). CDR1 and CDR2 (germline): SGHAT, FQNNGV. The CDR3 totals 12 residues. The germline V and J ends were trimmed by 5 bases and 6 bases, with 11 bases remaining between them. The CDR3 here is CASSRGLGEQYF. CDR3 bases: TGTGCCAGCAGCAGGGGCCTCGGCGAGCAGTACTTC.

This clone occurred once. The chain uses TRBV7-3 and TRBJ1-2; 7 bases agree with TRBD1. The CDR3 sequence is 15 residues long. V dropped 5 bases and J dropped 0; count of bases not matched to a gene: 6. Germline lookup yields CDR1 SGHTA and CDR2 FQGTGA. As DNA, the CDR3 is TGTGCCAGCAGCCTCCGGGACAGAACTAACTATGGCTACACCTTC. It specifies CASSLRDRTNYGYTF. The variable domain in full, completed from reference TRBV7-3 and TRBJ1-2, reads GAGVSQTPSNKVTEKGKYVELRCDPISGHTALYWYRQSLGQGPEFLIYFQGTGAADDSGLPNDRFFAVRPEGSVSTLKIQRTERGDSAVYLCASSLRDRTNYGYTFGSGTRLTVV.

This chain links TRBV18 with TRBJ2-1; 7 nucleotides align to TRBD2. Germline V gives CDR1 KGHSH, CDR2 LQKENI. The CDR3 runs to 16 residues. The ends lost 3 bases at V and 0 bases at J; junction bases unmatched: 5. The CDR3 DNA reads TGTGCCAGCTCACCCCTAAGCGGGGACTCCTACAATGAGCAGTTCTTC. Translated: CASSPLSGDSYNEQFF.

The chain employs TRBV7-9 and TRBJ2-7; 13 bases agree with TRBD2. The length of the CDR3 is 15 residues. Germline loops: CDR1 SEHNR, CDR2 FQNEAQ (reference sequence). With 5 bases clipped from V and 4 bases from J, the junction kept 5 bases outside the gene matches. CDR3 protein: CASSPRTSGSYEQYF. As DNA, the CDR3 is TGTGCCAGCAGCCCAAGGACTAGCGGGAGTTACGAGCAGTACTTC.

This clone was recorded only once. The J gene is TRBJ2-7, the V gene TRBV5-4, with 11 bases that match TRBD2. The CDR3 sequence is 15 residues long. The ends lost 5 bases at V and 7 bases at J; junction bases unmatched: 11. The germline V gene has CDR1 SGHNT and CDR2 YYREEE (reference sequence). This chain's CDR3 is CASRLAGGDRGEQYF. CDR3 coding DNA: TGTGCCAGCAGGTTAGCGGGAGGGGATCGCGGAGAGCAGTACTTC.

The V and J genes are TRBV5-3 and TRBJ1-2; D might be TRBD1 (6 bases). TRBV5-3 is filed as an ORF, its function uncertain. The V end lost 4 bases, the J end lost 5 bases, and 27 bases lay between the germline ends. The CDR3 runs 18 residues. The CDR3 DNA follows: TGTGCCAGAAGCCCTTTTCGGTCCCTTACGGGGGGCGAGTATGGCTACACCTTC. This codes for CARSPFRSLTGGEYGYTF.

The rearrangement links TRBV27 to TRBJ1-2; maybe TRBD1 (5 bases). V gave up 0 bases and J gave up 5 bases, with 7 bases separating them. The CDR3 spans 13 residues. Germline loops: CDR1 MNHEY, CDR2 SMNVEV (reference sequence). Here the CDR3 reads CASSLSRQYGYTF. The DNA of the CDR3 is TGTGCCAGCAGTTTATCCCGACAGTATGGCTACACCTTC.

The chain recombines TRBV4-1 with TRBJ2-7, with TRBD2 matching 10 bases. The CDR3 covers 15 residues. The trim removed 1 base at V and 2 bases at J, leaving 2 bases unmatched. CDR1 MGHRA and CDR2 YSYEKL come from the germline V gene. The CDR3 DNA follows: TGCGCCAGCAGCCAAGGGACTAGCGGAACCTACGAGCAGTACTTC. This encodes CASSQGTSGTYEQYF.